The clone carrying this T cell receptor beta chain was observed a few times. Its specificity is unknown. The time point: after preoperative PTX-NDP chemotherapy. Before surgery, patients were given preoperative paclitaxel-nedaplatin chemotherapy. The V and J ends lost 6 bases and 7 bases respectively, with 16 bases between them. The length of the CDR3 is 14 residues. The germline gives CDR1 SGHTA, CDR2 FQGNSA. This sample is part of a study of esophageal squamous cell carcinoma under preoperative chemotherapy. TCRdb re-analysed the PCR reads in MiXCR, keeping a single row per CDR3 protein. The sample has roughly 30,000 distinct CDR3 sequences, around 50% seen once. General study points: Tumor-infiltrating lymphocytes showed no significant post-chemotherapy TCR diversity increase, unlike peripheral T cells. Clonal contraction, more than amplification, hit abundant clones after paclitaxel-nedaplatin.

The chain has TRBV7-2 and TRBJ2-1; D is ambiguous. The TCR was taken from a human donor with esophageal squamous cell carcinoma. The donor label of this sample is uncertain. Collection took place from a patient given preoperative chemotherapy. The DNA for the CDR3 is TGTGCCAGCAGTTCGCCGACTGGACCTAATGAGCAGTTCTTC. This encodes CASSSPTGPNEQFF. The whole variable domain, filled in from reference TRBV7-2 and TRBJ2-1, reads GAGVSQSPSNKVTEKGKDVELRCDPISGHTALYWYRQSLGQGLEFLIYFQGNSAPDKSGLPSDRFSAERTGGSVSTLTIQRTQQEDSAVYLCASSSPTGPNEQFFGPGTRLTVL.